This is a list of T cell receptor beta chains from one sample in a study of shared clonotypes between healthy human individuals. Using immunoSEQ multiplex PCR, the repertoire was profiled, and TCRdb retains in-frame clones only, with some absent. The sample records roughly 2,000,000 clones, just under 95% being singletons. The sample comprised naive CD8+ T cells sorted from blood. The source is a man between 18 and 35 years old in good health. CDR3s include the opening cysteine and the closing phenylalanine or tryptophan. D genes are given only for firm matches. Some rows have no size entry. The others give once, few or many, or a class for an expanded clone.

d_gene	v_gene	abundance	j_gene	CDR3aa	CDR3nt
-	TRBV5-4	-	TRBJ1-2	CASRHPGNNYGYTF	TGTGCCAGCAGGCACCCAGGGAATAACTATGGCTACACCTTC
TRBD1	TRBV6-6	-	TRBJ1-2	CASSYSEDRGAGYTF	TGTGCCAGCAGTTACTCGGAGGACAGGGGAGCTGGCTACACCTTC
-	TRBV7-9	-	TRBJ2-7	CASSALTETGYEQYF	TGTGCCAGCAGCGCCCTAACAGAAACGGGCTACGAGCAGTACTTC
TRBD2	TRBV5-4	-	TRBJ2-4	CASSAGGASYIQYF	TGTGCCAGCAGTGCGGGGGGGGCCAGTTACATTCAGTACTTC
TRBD1	TRBV28	-	TRBJ2-5	CASSTRDRALVETQYF	TGTGCCAGCAGTACCCGGGACAGGGCCTTAGTGGAGACCCAGTACTTC
-	TRBV27	few	TRBJ1-6	CASTPTHGFSPLHF	TGTGCCAGCACTCCCACACACGGGTTCTCACCCCTCCACTTT
-	TRBV5-6	-	TRBJ1-2	CASSSELWDYGYTF	TGTGCCAGCAGCTCGGAGCTTTGGGACTATGGCTACACCTTC
-	TRBV19	-	TRBJ2-3	CASSITPGTDTQYF	TGTGCCAGTAGTATCACTCCCGGCACAGATACGCAGTATTTT
-	TRBV7-9	-	TRBJ2-7	CASSFGGEEQYF	TGTGCCAGCAGCTTCGGCGGAGAAGAGCAGTACTTC
-	TRBV2	-	TRBJ2-7	CASSETGWDEQYF	TGTGCCAGCAGTGAAACAGGGTGGGACGAGCAGTACTTC
TRBD2	TRBV2	-	TRBJ2-1	CASSEPGLAGREQFF	TGTGCCAGCAGTGAACCGGGACTAGCGGGAAGAGAGCAGTTCTTC
-	TRBV14	-	TRBJ1-3	CASSRQTTTGYTSGNTIYF	TGTGCCAGCAGCCGGCAGACCACCACAGGGTACACCTCTGGAAACACCATATATTTT
-	TRBV5-4	once	TRBJ2-1	CASRRDSGSHNEQFF	TGTGCCAGCAGACGCGACAGCGGATCACACAATGAGCAGTTCTTC
TRBD1	TRBV5-4	once	TRBJ2-3	CASSTGQGKMVF	TGTGCCAGCAGCACGGGACAGGGTAAAATGGTTTTT
TRBD1	TRBV6-5	-	TRBJ1-4	CASSYSFGQGELFF	TGTGCCAGCAGTTACTCTTTCGGACAGGGGGAACTGTTTTTT
-	TRBV27	-	TRBJ2-7	CASSLTEDSYEQYF	TGTGCCAGCAGTCTTACGGAGGACTCCTACGAGCAGTACTTC
TRBD1	TRBV9	-	TRBJ1-1	CASSAQGDTEAFF	TGTGCCAGCAGCGCACAGGGGGACACTGAAGCTTTCTTT
TRBD1	TRBV2	-	TRBJ2-7	CASSGTGLHPYEQYF	TGTGCCAGCAGCGGGACAGGCCTACATCCCTACGAGCAGTACTTC
-	TRBV29-1	-	TRBJ2-1	CSVEDKDSGGYEQFF	TGCAGCGTTGAAGATAAGGACTCCGGAGGTTATGAGCAGTTCTTC
TRBD1	TRBV30	-	TRBJ1-2	CACTRTGATYGYTF	TGTGCCTGTACCCGGACAGGGGCTACCTATGGCTACACCTTC
TRBD2	TRBV9	-	TRBJ2-7	CASSVGGLGLHEQYF	TGTGCCAGCAGCGTAGGTGGACTAGGACTCCACGAGCAGTACTTC
TRBD2	TRBV6-5	once	TRBJ2-2	CASSYGAGVTGELFF	TGTGCCAGCAGTTACGGAGCGGGAGTAACCGGGGAGCTGTTTTTT
-	TRBV4-3	-	TRBJ2-7	CASSQDDSIFYEQYF	TGCGCCAGCAGCCAAGACGACAGCATCTTCTACGAGCAGTACTTC
TRBD1	TRBV5-5	-	TRBJ1-1	CASSFGTATEAFF	TGTGCCAGCAGCTTTGGGACAGCCACTGAAGCTTTCTTT
TRBD1	TRBV4-3	-	TRBJ1-1	CASSPQGDVNTEAFF	TGCGCCAGCAGCCCCCAGGGGGACGTGAACACTGAAGCTTTCTTT
TRBD1	TRBV27	-	TRBJ2-6	CASLKTGGFFSGANVLTF	TGTGCCAGCTTGAAGACAGGGGGCTTTTTTTCTGGGGCCAACGTCCTGACTTTC
-	TRBV7-9	-	TRBJ2-3	CASSPDSDTQYF	TGTGCCAGCAGCCCAGATTCAGATACGCAGTATTTT
-	TRBV2	-	TRBJ2-7	CASLFEVHEQYF	TGTGCCAGCTTGTTCGAGGTTCACGAGCAGTACTTC
-	TRBV5-8	-	TRBJ1-2	CASSPVHLGGYTF	TGTGCCAGCAGTCCTGTTCATTTGGGCGGCTACACCTTC
TRBD1	TRBV7-9	-	TRBJ1-2	CASSPGTGALYGYTF	TGTGCCAGCAGCCCCGGGACAGGGGCACTCTATGGCTACACCTTC
TRBD2	TRBV7-9	-	TRBJ2-5	CASSPQDGGIMETQYF	TGTGCCAGCAGCCCCCAGGACGGGGGGATAATGGAGACCCAGTACTTC
-	TRBV4-3	-	TRBJ2-7	CASSQEEGGAAYEQYF	TGCGCCAGCAGCCAAGAAGAAGGTGGCGCCGCCTACGAGCAGTACTTC
-	TRBV11-1	once	TRBJ2-1	CASSLDRVNNEQFF	TGTGCCAGCAGCTTAGACAGGGTTAACAATGAGCAGTTCTTC
-	TRBV6-6	-	TRBJ2-3	CASSYGPGRGTDTQYF	TGTGCCAGCAGTTACGGGCCGGGAAGGGGCACAGATACGCAGTATTTT
-	TRBV7-3	once	TRBJ2-1	CASSYTGKEQFF	TGTGCCAGCAGCTATACAGGGAAAGAGCAGTTCTTC